One sample yielded the 30 T cell receptor beta chains listed below, sequenced in a study of human T cells and chemical hapten exposure. TCRdb independently ran MiXCR on the RACE reads; one entry per CDR3 protein. This sample carries roughly 130,000 distinct CDR3 sequences, about 9.4% of them seen once, and the ten largest clones take 1.5% to 2%. The time point is: healthy volunteer bleed at 2 weeks. Unfractionated whole blood was the source from which total RNA was extracted. The sample consisted of whole blood. These receptors came from a male donor in good health. Some clones in this sample may be carry-over from other donors' samples.

This clonotype was seen more than once but under ten times. The chain is built from TRBV5-1 and TRBJ1-1; D ambiguous. The germline V and J ends were trimmed by 0 bases and 5 bases, with 11 bases remaining between them. The CDR3 covers 14 residues. Germline V gene lookup returns CDR1 SGHRS and CDR2 YFSETQ. CDR3 amino acids: CASSLEVGRTEAFF. CDR3 coding DNA: TGCGCCAGCAGCTTGGAGGTGGGTAGGACTGAAGCTTTCTTT.

As to this clonotype: A read error may explain this, as a much larger clone is one base away. V gene TRBV6-2 or TRBV6-3 combines with J gene TRBJ1-5; unclear D gene. This CDR3 spans 14 amino acids. Germline V gene lookup returns CDR1 MNHEY and CDR2 SVGEGT. Trimming removed 3 bases from V and 6 bases from J, with 12 bases in between. The CDR3 DNA reads TGTGCCAGCAGTTATGGAGGGAAAACTCAGCCCCAGCATTTT. Translation: CASSYGGKTQPQHF.

This clonotype has at least ten counts. V usage is TRBV7-9 and J usage is TRBJ2-5; D perhaps matches TRBD2 (7 bases). With 5 bases removed from V and 5 bases from J, the gap between germline ends came to 21 bases. The CDR3 is made up of 16 amino acids. Germline CDR1 and CDR2: SEHNR and FQNEAQ (reference sequence). The DNA for the CDR3 is TGTGCCAGCAGCGGAACAGGGAAGACTAGCTGGGAGACCCAGTACTTC. Protein sequence: CASSGTGKTSWETQYF.

Ten or more counts support this clonotype. This chain connects TRBV5-1 to TRBJ2-5, with 13 bases that match TRBD2. Per the germline V gene, CDR1 is SGHRS and CDR2 is YFSETQ. The CDR3 runs 15 residues. V shed 2 bases, J shed 3 bases, and the junction held 1 base outside the gene matches. The CDR3 sequence is CASSFGLAGEETQYF. CDR3 sequence (DNA): TGCGCCAGCAGCTTCGGACTAGCGGGGGAAGAGACCCAGTACTTC.

This clonotype was found many times. V is TRBV20-1 and J is TRBJ2-7; perhaps TRBD1 as D (6 bases). Germline loops: CDR1 DFQATT, CDR2 SNEGSKA (reference sequence). The CDR3 has 11 amino acids. V was clipped by 4 bases and J by 5 bases, with 9 bases between them. The CDR3, as DNA: TGCAGTGCTACATCAGGGGACGAGCAGTACTTC. Residues: CSATSGDEQYF.

This chain links TRBV24-1 with TRBJ2-1; D may correspond to TRBD1 or TRBD2 (5 bases each). CDR1 KGHDR and CDR2 SFDVKD come from the germline V gene. Trimming took 9 bases from V and 7 from J, leaving 18 bases between them. CDR3 length: 14 amino acids. This chain's CDR3 is CATSPGQGGNEQFF. CDR3 nucleotide sequence: TGTGCCACCTCCCCCGGGCAGGGCGGGAATGAGCAGTTCTTC.

Ten or more counts support this clonotype. The rearrangement links TRBV20-1 to TRBJ1-4; tentative D call: TRBD1 (5 bases). The CDR3 runs 12 residues. Germline V gene sequence: CDR1 DFQATT, CDR2 SNEGSKA (reference sequence). The V and J ends lost 3 bases and 8 bases respectively, with 10 bases between them. CDR3 sequence reads: CSASAGEEKLFF. The CDR3 DNA reads as TGCAGTGCTAGTGCGGGGGAGGAAAAACTGTTTTTT.

This clonotype was detected ten times or more. This rearrangement joins TRBV7-6 to TRBJ1-5; D unclear. V lost 2 bases and J lost 3, with 11 bases in between. Looked up from germline, CDR1 is SGHVS and CDR2 is FNYEAQ. The CDR3 runs 15 residues. The CDR3 spells CASSLQSGLNQPQHF. In DNA, the CDR3 is TGTGCCAGCAGCTTACAATCGGGCCTCAATCAGCCCCAGCATTTT. The whole variable domain, remainder taken from reference TRBV7-6 and TRBJ1-5, is GAGVSQSPRYKVTKRGQDVALRCDPISGHVSLYWYRQALGQGPEFLTYFNYEAQQDKSGLPNDRFSAERPEGSISTLTIQRTEQRDSAMYRCASSLQSGLNQPQHFGDGTRLSIL.

This clonotype has a count of ten or more. DNA of the CDR3: TGTGCCATTCGAGGACAGGCCAATACGCAGTATTTT. Its translation: CAIRGQANTQYF. This chain joins TRBV10-3 and TRBJ2-3; 7 nucleotides match TRBD1. Germline V lookup: CDR1 ENHRY, CDR2 SYGVKD. V lost 9 bases, J lost 7 bases, and 7 bases stayed unmatched. This CDR3 has 12 amino acids.

This clonotype was recorded a few times. The V and J genes are TRBV4-3 and TRBJ1-1, with D possibly TRBD1 on 5 matching bases. Germline values: CDR1 LGHNA, CDR2 YSLEER. The CDR3 is made up of 14 amino acids. The ends were cut back, 3 bases at V and 1 base at J, with 9 bases in the middle. Here the CDR3 reads CASSQGRGNTEAFF. CDR3 nucleotides: TGCGCCAGCAGCCAGGGGCGGGGGAACACTGAAGCTTTCTTT.

The sample holds a few counts of this clonotype. V and J are TRBV7-4 and TRBJ1-5; 7 bases are a match to TRBD1. The CDR3 is 16 residues long. J lost 3 bases, V lost 4 bases, and 9 bases had no gene match. Germline assignment: CDR1 SGHVT and CDR2 SQSDAQ. The DNA for the CDR3 is TGTGCCAGCAGCTGCTCGCAGGGGGGGCACAATCAGCCCCAGCATTTT. The encoded protein is CASSCSQGGHNQPQHF.

This clonotype occurred many times. The gene calls are TRBV7-2 and TRBJ1-3; no clear D gene. V shed 3 bases and J shed 4 bases, with 10 bases lying between them. Per the germline V gene, CDR1 is SGHTA and CDR2 is FQGNSA. The CDR3 length is 14 residues. The CDR3 region has the DNA TGTGCCAGCAGCTTTAGGGAGCCCGGAAACACCATATATTTT. Residues: CASSFREPGNTIYF.

The genes are TRBV4-3 and TRBJ1-1; D remains unclear. The CDR3 has 14 residues. V was clipped by 1 base and J by 3 bases, with 9 bases between them. The germline gives CDR1 LGHNA, CDR2 YSLEER. This chain's CDR3 is CASSQGSEDTEAFF. The CDR3 DNA reads TGCGCCAGCAGCCAAGGGTCAGAGGACACTGAAGCTTTCTTT.

This clonotype was counted ten times or more. The chain is built from TRBV12-3 or TRBV12-4 and TRBJ1-3; perhaps TRBD1 as D (5 bases). The V and J ends lost 1 base and 5 bases respectively, with 18 bases between them. This CDR3 contains 17 residues. CDR3 bases: TGTGCCAGCAGTTTAGGGGCCGGGGGAACTACCCGAAACACCATATATTTT. Its translation is CASSLGAGGTTRNTIYF.

This clonotype was seen at least ten times. The CDR3 loop reads CASSPTGANVLTF. The CDR3 coding sequence is TGTGCCAGCAGTCCAACTGGGGCCAACGTCCTGACTTTC. This chain uses TRBV9 with TRBJ2-6; D not certain. Germline V gene lookup returns CDR1 SGDLS and CDR2 YYNGEE. Trimming shortened V by 5 bases and J by 2 bases, and 5 bases separated the two germline ends. The CDR3 is 13 residues long.

This clonotype has more than one count but fewer than ten. The chain has TRBV27 and TRBJ2-7, with 7 positions matching TRBD2. The CDR3 consists of 17 residues. Per the germline V gene, CDR1 is MNHEY and CDR2 is SMNVEV (reference sequence). V gave up 2 bases and J gave up 2 bases; unmatched junction bases: 12. The CDR3 sequence: CASSLSPSLTSAYEQYF. The CDR3 bases are TGTGCCAGCAGTTTAAGCCCATCCCTAACTAGCGCCTACGAGCAGTACTTC.

This clonotype has a handful of counts. This chain links TRBV15 with TRBJ2-7; D uncertain. V lost 0 bases and J lost 0, with 9 bases in between. The CDR3 totals 15 residues. From germline, CDR1 is LNHNV and CDR2 YYDKDF (reference sequence). CDR3 sequence (DNA): TGTGCCACCAGCAGAGATCCACGGGCCTCCTACGAGCAGTACTTC. This translates into CATSRDPRASYEQYF.

There are many counts of this clonotype. This chain uses TRBV7-9 with TRBJ2-7, with D hard to call. Germline V gene sequence: CDR1 SEHNR, CDR2 FQNEAQ (reference sequence). This CDR3 has 12 amino acids. V was clipped by 3 bases and J by 2 bases, with 5 bases between them. This CDR3 is CASSLVPYEQYF. In DNA form, the CDR3 reads TGTGCCAGCAGCTTGGTGCCCTACGAGCAGTACTTC.

The chain has TRBV27 and TRBJ2-7; perhaps TRBD2 as D (6 bases). Trimming took off 2 bases at V and 5 bases at J, with 13 bases between the two ends. Germline loops: CDR1 MNHEY, CDR2 SMNVEV (reference sequence). The CDR3 is made up of 14 amino acids. The CDR3 sequence is CASSLRGGWHEQYF. The CDR3 nucleotides read TGTGCCAGCAGTTTAAGGGGAGGTTGGCACGAGCAGTACTTC.

Remarks on this clonotype: This likely comes from a read error, as the CDR3 has no conserved phenylalanine or tryptophan at its end. The chain recombines TRBV4-1 with TRBJ2-5; 7 bases align to TRBD2. Per the germline V gene, CDR1 is MGHRA and CDR2 is YSYEKL. With 4 bases clipped from V and 4 bases from J, the junction kept 6 bases outside the gene matches. The CDR3 runs 14 residues. The CDR3 DNA follows: TGCGCCAGCAGCCCGGGGACTAAACGAGAGACCCAGTACCTC. This gives the protein CASSPGTKRETQYL.

This clonotype occurred a few times. This sequence joins TRBV2 and TRBJ2-1; D might be TRBD2 (6 bases). Deletions cut 3 bases from V and 6 bases from J, with 12 bases between. Germline CDR1 is SNHLY and CDR2 is FYNNEI. This CDR3 has 14 amino acids. CDR3 coding DNA: TGTGCCAGCAGTGAGGCGGGGCTCTTCAATGAGCAGTTCTTC. The encoded protein is CASSEAGLFNEQFF.

The genes are TRBV11-2 and TRBJ2-5, with no clear D. The CDR3 has 15 residues. Trimming left V 1 base short and J 4 bases short, with 13 bases between. Germline V gene data show CDR1 as SGHAT and CDR2 as FQNNGV. The chain's CDR3 is CASSLGPGTRETQYF. The CDR3 nucleotides are TGTGCCAGCAGCTTAGGTCCGGGTACAAGAGAGACCCAGTACTTC. The full variable domain, in which reference TRBV11-2 and TRBJ2-5 provide the parts outside the CDR3, is EAGVAQSPRYKIIEKRQSVAFWCNPISGHATLYWYQQILGQGPKLLIQFQNNGVVDDSQLPKDRFSAERLKGVDSTLKIQPAKLEDSAVYLCASSLGPGTRETQYFGPGTRLLVL.

V gene TRBV10-2 combines with J gene TRBJ2-5, with TRBD2 matching 9 bases. V lost 7 bases to trimming and J lost 1 base; unmatched junction nucleotides: 4. Germline-derived CDR1 and CDR2 are WSHSY and SAAADI. This CDR3 is built from 14 residues. The CDR3 loop is CASTQRGAQETQYF. The CDR3 coding sequence is TGCGCCAGCACCCAGCGGGGGGCCCAAGAGACCCAGTACTTC.

This clonotype showed up many times. The gene calls are TRBV29-1 and TRBJ1-1; D remains unclear. Germline CDR1 and CDR2: SQVTM and ANQGSEA. This CDR3 has 12 residues. Trimming took off 3 bases at V and 5 bases at J, with 10 bases between the two ends. The CDR3: CSVEGFITEAFF. The CDR3 DNA reads TGCAGCGTTGAGGGGTTTATAACTGAAGCTTTCTTT.

This clonotype was found many times. The chain links TRBV29-1 to TRBJ1-3, with TRBD1 matching over 9 bases. CDR1 and CDR2 (germline): SQVTM, ANQGSEA. CDR3 length: 14 residues. With V trimmed by 4 bases and J by 4 bases, 5 bases remained unmatched. CDR3 coding DNA: TGCAGCGTTGCGGGGGACAGGGAGGGAAACACCATATATTTT. Amino acids: CSVAGDREGNTIYF.

This clonotype was detected ten times or more. The chain combines TRBV7-2 with TRBJ1-1; tentatively, D is TRBD1 (6 bases). Germline CDR1 SGHTA, CDR2 FQGNSA. The CDR3 length is 15 residues. The V and J ends lost 4 bases and 4 bases respectively, with 16 bases between them. CDR3 region: CASSSYRVWGTEAFF. The CDR3 nucleotides are TGTGCCAGCAGCTCCTACAGGGTCTGGGGCACTGAAGCTTTCTTT.

There are many counts of this clonotype. The chain is built from TRBV10-3 and TRBJ1-1; maybe TRBD1 (5 bases). Trimming pared 9 bases from V and 0 bases from J, leaving 14 bases between. This CDR3 spans 14 amino acids. Germline assignment: CDR1 ENHRY and CDR2 SYGVKD. The CDR3 sequence: CAIGTGPMNTEAFF. The CDR3 DNA reads TGTGCCATTGGGACGGGCCCAATGAACACTGAAGCTTTCTTT.

This clonotype was seen at least ten times. The V call is TRBV29-1, the J call TRBJ1-4; the D is unclear. The CDR3 has 12 residues. V lost 3 bases to trimming and J lost 4 bases, with 6 bases between them. Per the germline V gene, CDR1 is SQVTM and CDR2 is ANQGSEA. CDR3: CSVDAGNEKLFF. The DNA of the CDR3 is TGCAGCGTTGATGCGGGTAATGAAAAACTGTTTTTT.

This clonotype was counted many times. The chain employs TRBV27 and TRBJ1-6; D remains ambiguous. CDR1 and CDR2 (germline): MNHEY, SMNVEV (reference sequence). V lost 1 base and J 5 bases, leaving 6 bases between the germline ends. There are 14 residues in the CDR3. The CDR3 DNA reads TGTGCCAGCAGTTTATGGCAGGATAATTCACCCCTCCACTTT. It specifies CASSLWQDNSPLHF.

In its sample, this clonotype was seen a few times. The chain has TRBV19 and TRBJ2-7; 7 positions match TRBD1. There are 15 residues in the CDR3. Germline CDR1 is LNHDA and CDR2 is SQIVND (reference sequence). V shed 2 bases, J shed 5 bases, and the junction held 9 bases outside the gene matches. The CDR3: CASSITARDRHEQYF. The CDR3 DNA reads as TGTGCCAGTAGTATAACAGCCAGGGACAGACACGAGCAGTACTTC. The full variable domain, its missing parts supplied by reference TRBV19 and TRBJ2-7, is DGGITQSPKYLFRKEGQNVTLSCEQNLNHDAMYWYRQDPGQGLRLIYYSQIVNDFQKGDIAEGYSVSREKKESFPLTVTSAQKNPTAFYLCASSITARDRHEQYFGPGTRLTVT.